The clone carrying this TCR beta chain was seen a handful of times. Its antigen is unknown. The data were obtained in a study of response to subunit inactivated influenza vaccine. General observations from the study: Seasonal influenza vaccination, on each occasion, was suggested by the authors to recruit few new T cells.

With V trimmed by 8 bases and J by 0 bases, 9 bases remained unmatched. CDR1 and CDR2 from the germline V gene are SNHLY and FYNNEI. The CDR3 has 15 residues. TCRdb used MiXCR to reprocess the RT-PCR reads, holding one entry per CDR3 protein. Among about 700,000 distinct CDR3 sequences listed, roughly 14% were seen once. The sample in question was PBMCs from blood, obtained around 14 days before vaccination. The sequence came from a man aged 50-60 years who received an inactivated influenza vaccine. The chain combines TRBV2 with TRBJ1-1, with 7 bases matching TRBD1. CDR3: CASVGTVRMNTEAFF. CDR3 in DNA: TGTGCCAGCGTTGGGACAGTTCGAATGAACACTGAAGCTTTCTTT.